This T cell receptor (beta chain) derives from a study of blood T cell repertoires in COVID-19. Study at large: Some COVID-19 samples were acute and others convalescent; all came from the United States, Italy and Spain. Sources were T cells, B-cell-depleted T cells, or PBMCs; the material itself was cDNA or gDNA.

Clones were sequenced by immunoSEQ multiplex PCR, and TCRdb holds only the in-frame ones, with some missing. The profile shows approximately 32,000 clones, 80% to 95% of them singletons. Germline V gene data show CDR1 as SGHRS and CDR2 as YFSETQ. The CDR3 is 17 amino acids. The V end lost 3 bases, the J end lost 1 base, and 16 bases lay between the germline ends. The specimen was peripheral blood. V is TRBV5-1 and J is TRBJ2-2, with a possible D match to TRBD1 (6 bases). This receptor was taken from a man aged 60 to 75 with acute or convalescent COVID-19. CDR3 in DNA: TGCGCCAGCAGCTCCCTCGGGCAGGGGAGGAACACCGGGGAGCTGTTTTTT. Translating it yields CASSSLGQGRNTGELFF.